This TCR beta chain was recorded in a study of T-cell reconstitution after alpha-beta-depleted transplantation in children. Preparation of the TCRbeta library was carried out with unique molecular identifiers. MiXCR, run by TCRdb on the PCR reads, gives a single entry per CDR3 protein. Here the sample spans roughly 500,000 distinct CDR3 sequences, about 33% being singletons. Trimming took off 4 bases at V and 0 bases at J, with 13 bases between the two ends. In germline, CDR1 is SGHRS, CDR2 YFSETQ. CDR3 length: 15 amino acids. This clonotype occurred a few times. The gene calls are TRBV5-1 and TRBJ1-1, with a tentative D call TRBD1 (6 bases). This sequence was found in a human donor who donated a stem cell graft to a child with aplastic anemia. The material was PBMCs from the stem cell graft donor, obtained from the stem cell graft. In DNA form, the CDR3 reads TGCGCCAGCAGCGGTACTAGGGGGATGAACACTGAAGCTTTCTTT. The encoded protein is CASSGTRGMNTEAFF.